This T cell receptor (beta chain) emerged from a study of beta chain features in type 1 diabetes. The investigators reverse transcribed all of the isolated RNA, so they sequenced expressed TCRB transcripts. The protocol was immunoSEQ multiplex PCR, while the TCRdb copy is restricted to in-frame clones and leaves out a portion. The sample has under 950,000 clones, about a sixth seen once; the top ten hold 0.023%. This clone was detected a few times. The source is a woman younger than 35 in good health. The sequenced sample was naive CD4+ T cells from blood.

This chain's CDR3 is CSARRDSGYTF. DNA of the CDR3: TGCAGTGCTAGGCGAGATTCTGGCTACACCTTC. This chain connects TRBV20-1 to TRBJ1-2, with D unclear. The germline V gene has CDR1 DFQATT and CDR2 SNEGSKA (reference sequence). This CDR3 contains 11 residues. Between the trimmed V and J ends, which lost 3 bases and 7 bases, there was a span of 9 bases.